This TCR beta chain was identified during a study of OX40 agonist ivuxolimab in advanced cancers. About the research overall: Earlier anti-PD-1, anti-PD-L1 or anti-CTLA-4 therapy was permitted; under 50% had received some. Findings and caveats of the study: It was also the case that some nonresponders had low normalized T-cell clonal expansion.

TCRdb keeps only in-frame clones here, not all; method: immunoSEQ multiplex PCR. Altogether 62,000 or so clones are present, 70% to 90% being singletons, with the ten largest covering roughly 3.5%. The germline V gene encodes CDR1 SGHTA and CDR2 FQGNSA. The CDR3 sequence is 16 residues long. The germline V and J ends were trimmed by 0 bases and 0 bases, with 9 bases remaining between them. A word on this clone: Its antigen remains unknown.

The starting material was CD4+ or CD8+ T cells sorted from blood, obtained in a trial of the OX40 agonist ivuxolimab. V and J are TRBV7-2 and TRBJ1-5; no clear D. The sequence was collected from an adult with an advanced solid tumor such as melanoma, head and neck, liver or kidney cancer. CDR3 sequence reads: CASSLAGPNSNQPQHF. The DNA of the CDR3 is TGTGCCAGCAGCTTAGCGGGCCCAAATAGCAATCAGCCCCAGCATTTT.